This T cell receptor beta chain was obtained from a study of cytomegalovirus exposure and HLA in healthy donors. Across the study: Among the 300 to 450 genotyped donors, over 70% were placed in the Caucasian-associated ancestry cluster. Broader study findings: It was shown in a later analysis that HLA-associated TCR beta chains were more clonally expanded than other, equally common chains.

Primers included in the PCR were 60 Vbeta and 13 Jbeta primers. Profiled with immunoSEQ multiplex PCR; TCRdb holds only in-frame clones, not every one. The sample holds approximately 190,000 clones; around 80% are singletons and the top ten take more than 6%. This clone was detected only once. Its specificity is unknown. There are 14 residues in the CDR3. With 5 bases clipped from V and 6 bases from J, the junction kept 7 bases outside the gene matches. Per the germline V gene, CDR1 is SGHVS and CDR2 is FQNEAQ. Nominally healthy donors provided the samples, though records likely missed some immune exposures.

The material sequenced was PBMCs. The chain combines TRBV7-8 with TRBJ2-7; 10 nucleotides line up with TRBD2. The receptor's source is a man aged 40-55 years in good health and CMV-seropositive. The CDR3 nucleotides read TGTGCCAGCAGCAGAAGCGGGGGGGCGGTCGAGCAGTACTTC. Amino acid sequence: CASSRSGGAVEQYF.